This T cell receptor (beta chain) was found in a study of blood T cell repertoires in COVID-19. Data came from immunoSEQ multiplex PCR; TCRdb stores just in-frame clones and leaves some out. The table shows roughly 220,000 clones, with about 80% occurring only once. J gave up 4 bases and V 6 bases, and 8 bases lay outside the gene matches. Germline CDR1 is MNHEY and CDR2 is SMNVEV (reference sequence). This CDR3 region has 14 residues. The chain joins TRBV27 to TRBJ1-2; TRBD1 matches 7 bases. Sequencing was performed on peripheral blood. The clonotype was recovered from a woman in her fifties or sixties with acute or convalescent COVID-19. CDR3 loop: CASRTLQGSYGYTF. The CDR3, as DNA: TGTGCCAGCAGAACCCTACAGGGGAGCTATGGCTACACCTTC.